The rows below give T cell receptor beta chains drawn from one sample of a study of beta chain features in type 1 diabetes. Sequencing was performed with immunoSEQ multiplex PCR; in TCRdb, only in-frame clones are kept and a portion is missing. The table lists under 950,000 clones, 17% of them singletons. The sample taken for sequencing was naive CD4+ T cells from blood. The receptors were gathered from a woman under 30 in good health. Both conserved end residues are trimmed from each CDR3.

j_call v_call cdr3_aa
TRBJ2-3 TRBV7-8 ASSRRNTDTQY
TRBJ2-3 TRBV4-3 ASSQEGVAGDTQY
TRBJ1-5 TRBV28 ASSLGNQPQH
TRBJ2-5 TRBV7-3 ASSLRAGGPWETQY
TRBJ2-1 TRBV5-1 ASSSYSVSKYNEQF
TRBJ2-3 TRBV5-4 ASSSLVIGDGQY
TRBJ2-2 TRBV19 ASSSGMIGYTGELF
TRBJ2-5 TRBV5-6 ASSLSETQY
TRBJ2-7 TRBV7-6 ASSLARGTGYGQY
TRBJ2-7 TRBV7-2 ASSLGLAGGYSNEQY
TRBJ1-1 TRBV7-2 ASSPRTVSEAF
TRBJ2-5 TRBV19 ASSRWARYQETQY
TRBJ1-5 TRBV6-5 ASSRQGNQPQH
TRBJ2-3 TRBV7-9 ASTRDSTDTQY
TRBJ2-5 TRBV5-1 ASSKQGETQY
TRBJ2-6 TRBV7-2 ASRQTGGGANVLT
TRBJ2-5 TRBV6-6 ASSLRGQETQY
TRBJ2-1 TRBV19 ASSIQAGGYNEQF
TRBJ2-6 TRBV4-2 ASSQVPTGGANVLT
TRBJ2-4 TRBV4-3 ASSQGGPAPIQY
TRBJ1-5 TRBV7-9 ASSEGLGQPQH
TRBJ2-2 TRBV7-6 ASSLAQQGTGELF
TRBJ2-3 TRBV4-3 ASSRTGDTDTQY
TRBJ1-1 TRBV18 ASSPWTDGGTEAF
TRBJ2-5 TRBV7-2 ASSLLAGETQY
TRBJ2-1 TRBV5-4 ASSLSSGRTNEQF
TRBJ2-3 TRBV6-5 ASSYSTGKDTQY
TRBJ1-1 TRBV29-1 SVEHNTEAF
TRBJ1-1 TRBV7-2 ASSPRQGARLEAF
TRBJ2-1 TRBV28 ASSLYRVVAYNEQF
TRBJ2-7 TRBV5-6 ASGKNPYEQY
TRBJ2-3 TRBV6-6 ASSYSGRRLGDTQY
TRBJ2-1 TRBV4-2 ASSLLSSGRTFPEQF
TRBJ2-5 TRBV28 ASSRLAGIQETQY
TRBJ1-2 TRBV9 ASSVDPRVSTNGYT
TRBJ1-5 TRBV2 ASSADLQPQH
TRBJ2-6 TRBV5-1 ASSPLPGANVLT
TRBJ1-5 TRBV28 ASSPGGTDQPQH
TRBJ2-1 TRBV19 ASTSDKHNEQF
TRBJ2-3 TRBV9 ASSVGTKGPDTQY
TRBJ2-1 TRBV27 ASSSRTGSSYNEQF
TRBJ2-5 TRBV10-3 AISDPTSGRGETQY
TRBJ1-4 TRBV18 ASSPPVRGSNEKLF
TRBJ1-3 TRBV23-1 ASSVPGDTGNTIY
TRBJ1-4 TRBV5-4 ASSLDYNDEKLF
TRBJ2-1 TRBV4-2 ASSPRTASGPYNEQF
TRBJ1-4 TRBV7-2 ASSHVATNEKLF
TRBJ2-7 TRBV7-2 ASSRQGALSYEQY
TRBJ2-7 TRBV29-1 SGSMTVLITYEQY
TRBJ1-1 TRBV19 ASSTDRGQAF
TRBJ2-1 TRBV29-1 SVVVGGSGRAGNEQF
TRBJ2-1 TRBV15 ATSRAGGKQGWPYNEQF
TRBJ2-2 TRBV29-1 SVAGTGNTGELF
TRBJ2-3 TRBV10-1 ASSESRGVDTQY
TRBJ2-7 TRBV11-2 ASSLGSGSPYEQY
TRBJ2-1 TRBV18 ASSRTQGRYNEQF
TRBJ2-4 TRBV9 ASSPSSLAKNIQY
TRBJ2-7 TRBV7-9 ASSPQAGGPYEQY
TRBJ2-7 TRBV9 ASSPQVGGSYEQY
. TRBV7-8 ASSLIGYEQY